This T cell receptor (beta chain) was retrieved from a study of human T cells and chemical hapten exposure. Study-level background: The upper back received 0.01% DPC by patch testing, with results read at 6 days. Study observations and caveats: Controls formed significantly fewer large CDR3 similarity clusters than expanded TCRs did.

The V and J ends lost 2 bases and 3 bases, in that order; junction bases with no gene match: 2. The germline V gene has CDR1 DFQATT and CDR2 SNEGSKA (reference sequence). The CDR3 length is 14 residues. This clonotype has just a few counts. What it binds is not known. Time point here: patch test 3, about 24 weeks after DPC sensitization. Treatment of the sample: therapeutic diphenylcyclopropenone sensitization with weekly scalp DPC. TCRdb reprocessed the RACE reads with MiXCR, giving one entry per CDR3 protein. This repertoire shows approximately 80,000 distinct CDR3 sequences, around 13% found once; its top ten account for around 5.8%.

The clonotype was recovered from a woman aged 45-65 years with alopecia areata. Some clones in this sample may be carry-over from other donors' samples. The sequences come from whole blood, collected in connection with sensitization to the hapten diphenylcyclopropenone (DPC). This chain uses TRBV20-1 with TRBJ1-1; TRBD1 matches at 11 bases. CDR3 nucleotides: TGCAGTGCTAGAAGGACAGGGGGCCACACTGAAGCTTTCTTT. This codes for CSARRTGGHTEAFF.